This is a list of T cell receptor beta chains from one sample in a study of cytomegalovirus exposure and HLA in healthy donors. This table comes from immunoSEQ multiplex PCR, and its TCRdb copy is limited to in-frame clones, with some not included. The data contain about 260,000 clones, roughly 81% of them singletons. Sequenced sample: PBMCs. The source is a middle-aged woman in good health and CMV-seropositive. Both conserved end residues are part of each CDR3. The D gene is left open where the match is weak. Size values are once, few and many counts, or a class for expanded clones, and some rows have none.

J gene	clone size	D gene	V gene	CDR3 DNA	CDR3 protein
TRBJ1-2	-	TRBD1	TRBV29-1	TGCAGCGTTGATTATCCGGGACAGAGCTTCTATGGCTACACCTTC	CSVDYPGQSFYGYTF
TRBJ1-3	-	-	TRBV7-6	TGTGCCAGCAGCTTAGATAAATCTGGAAACACCATATATTTT	CASSLDKSGNTIYF
TRBJ2-1	-	TRBD2	TRBV29-1	TGCAGCGTTAGAGGGACTAGCGGGTCAAGCTCCTACAATGAGCAGTTCTTC	CSVRGTSGSSSYNEQFF
TRBJ2-1	-	TRBD2	TRBV30	TGTGCCTTGGGGGGTGTAGTAGCGGGAGTCGGCTACAATGAGCAGTTCTTC	CALGGVVAGVGYNEQFF
TRBJ1-5	-	-	TRBV27	TGTGCCAGCAGTCCCTTTTTGGGAGGCCGGGGTTTTCCCCAGCATTTT	CASSPFLGGRGFPQHF
TRBJ2-2	-	-	TRBV28	TGTGCCAGCAGCCCCCCCTACGGGAGCGGGGAGCTGTTTTTT	CASSPPYGSGELFF
TRBJ2-2	-	-	TRBV7-9	TGTGCCAGCAGCTTAGGTAGACTAGCGAACACCGGGGAGCTGTTTTTT	CASSLGRLANTGELFF
TRBJ1-2	-	-	TRBV13	TGTGCCAGCAGCTCCACAGGGCTCCTCACCTTC	CASSSTGLLTF
TRBJ1-1	-	-	TRBV7-9	TGTTCCAGCAGCTGGCGGGCATACGCTGAAGCTTTCTTT	CSSSWRAYAEAFF
TRBJ2-6	once	TRBD2	TRBV7-3	TGTGCCAGCAGCTTAACAAGCGGGAGAGACTTTGGGGCCAACGTCCTGACTTTC	CASSLTSGRDFGANVLTF
TRBJ2-5	-	-	TRBV10-3	TGTGCCATCAGAAGGGACATCCTGGAGACCCAGTACTTC	CAIRRDILETQYF
TRBJ1-5	-	-	TRBV2	TGTGCCAGCGGGGACACTGGAGATCAGCCCCAGCATTTT	CASGDTGDQPQHF
TRBJ2-2	few	-	TRBV6-1	TGTGCCAGCACCGGGAGAAACACCGGGGAGCTGTTTTTT	CASTGRNTGELFF
TRBJ1-2	-	-	TRBV11-2	TGTGCCAGCAGCTTAGTGGCTGGCTATGGCTACACCTTC	CASSLVAGYGYTF
TRBJ2-4	-	-	TRBV27	TGTGCCAGCAGTTATGGGATACTAGCCAAAAACAGTCAGTACTTC	CASSYGILAKNSQYF
TRBJ2-3	-	-	TRBV6-5	TGTGCCAGCAGGGAGGCGGGCGATACGCAGTATTTT	CASREAGDTQYF
TRBJ2-1	-	TRBD2	TRBV19	TGTGCCAGTATGACTAGCGGGACCTCCTACAATGAGCAGTTCTTC	CASMTSGTSYNEQFF
TRBJ1-5	-	TRBD1	TRBV18	TGTGCCAGCTCCCTCCAGGGGGATCAGCCCCAGCATTTT	CASSLQGDQPQHF
TRBJ1-1	-	TRBD1	TRBV6-5	TGTGCCAGCAGTTACCCTGGACAGGGGATCACTGAAGCTTTCTTT	CASSYPGQGITEAFF
TRBJ2-7	-	TRBD1	TRBV7-9	TGTGCCAGCAGCTTCACCGGGACAGGCTCCTACGAGCAGTACTTC	CASSFTGTGSYEQYF
TRBJ2-5	-	-	TRBV19	TGTGCCAGTAGTATCGCGGTCCAACAAGAGACCCAGTACTTC	CASSIAVQQETQYF
TRBJ1-4	-	-	TRBV5-1	-	CASSSSTGHEKLFF
TRBJ1-3	-	-	TRBV10-3	TGTGCCATCAGTGAGCCCAGAAGCTCTGGAAACACCATATATTTT	CAISEPRSSGNTIYF
TRBJ1-1	-	-	TRBV28	TGTGCCAGCAGTTATGCAGTTTGGGCCACTGAAGCTTTCTTT	CASSYAVWATEAFF
TRBJ2-7	-	-	TRBV30	TGTGCCTGGAGTAGGAACAGCGGCTACGAGCAGTACTTC	CAWSRNSGYEQYF
TRBJ2-1	many	-	TRBV4-2	TGTGCCAGCAGCCAAGATCGGGAGCTCTACAATGAGCAGTTCTTC	CASSQDRELYNEQFF
TRBJ1-2	-	TRBD1	TRBV11-3	TGTGCCAGCAGCTTAGATGGGATGGGACAGGGATTCGGAGGCTACACCTTC	CASSLDGMGQGFGGYTF
TRBJ2-3	few	-	TRBV23-1	TGCGCCAGCAGTCAATCCCCCCGCCCCCGGCGGGACACAGATACGCAGTATTTT	CASSQSPRPRRDTDTQYF
TRBJ2-5	-	-	TRBV28	TGTGCCAGCAGTTTACAGAGGAGACTATACGCCGGCACTCAAGAGACCCAGTACTTC	CASSLQRRLYAGTQETQYF
TRBJ2-3	-	-	TRBV30	TGTGCCTGGAACACAGGCGGCTTAAGCACAGATACGCAGTATTTT	CAWNTGGLSTDTQYF
TRBJ1-2	-	TRBD1	TRBV4-1	TGCGCCAGCAGCCTGGACAGGGGGAGTGATGGCTACACCTTC	CASSLDRGSDGYTF
TRBJ2-7	-	TRBD2	TRBV4-3	TGCGCCAGCAGCCAAGATTCTAGCGGGAGATTCTACGAGCAGTACTTC	CASSQDSSGRFYEQYF
TRBJ1-5	-	TRBD1	TRBV7-2	TGTGCCAGCAGCTTGGAGACAGGGGACAATCAGCCCCAGCATTTT	CASSLETGDNQPQHF
TRBJ2-7	-	TRBD2	TRBV27	TGTGCCAGCAGTTGGAGGGAGGGAAGTGTCGAGCAGTACTTC	CASSWREGSVEQYF